The subject of this entry is one T cell receptor (beta chain). The data derive from a study of blood T cell repertoires in COVID-19. Overall study: T cells, B-cell-depleted T cells, or PBMCs provided the cDNA or gDNA that served as material.

The assay was immunoSEQ multiplex PCR, and TCRdb's table has in-frame clones only and misses some. The sample records tens of thousands of clones, approximately 85% being singletons. The specimen was peripheral blood. The source is a human donor in a cohort sampled during active COVID-19.

CDR3: CASSQLQGVVSPLHF. The CDR3 DNA is TGCGCCAGCAGCCAACTACAGGGAGTAGTTTCACCCCTCCACTTT. The chain uses TRBV4-1 and TRBJ1-6, with D possibly matching TRBD1 (6 bases). There are 15 residues in the CDR3. CDR1 is MGHRA and CDR2 is YSYEKL in the germline V gene. V lost 2 bases and J lost 9, with 14 bases in between.